The 28 T cell receptor beta chains reported below all come from one sample, sequenced in a study of human T cells and chemical hapten exposure. As to time point: patch test 1, 2 weeks after DPC sensitization. Treatment in this sample: therapeutic diphenylcyclopropenone sensitization with weekly scalp DPC. TCRdb reprocessed the RACE reads with MiXCR, giving one entry per CDR3 protein. Of approximately 73,000 distinct CDR3 sequences detected, under 13% appear once; the ten largest clones hold under 1.5%. Sequenced here: whole blood, sampled in connection with sensitization to the hapten diphenylcyclopropenone (DPC). The receptors come from a woman aged 45 to 65 with alopecia areata. Some clones in this sample may be carry-over from other donors' samples.

There are a few counts of this clonotype. The chain carries TRBV28 and TRBJ2-1; TRBD2 agrees at 10 bases. V lost 8 bases, J lost 6 bases, and 10 bases stayed unmatched. Germline V gene sequence: CDR1 MDHEN, CDR2 SYDVKM. This CDR3 is built from 15 residues. CDR3 sequence reads: CASQRGLAGVNEQFF. The CDR3 DNA reads TGTGCCAGCCAAAGGGGGCTAGCGGGAGTCAATGAGCAGTTCTTC.

This clonotype was recorded at least ten times. The chain combines TRBV6-6 with TRBJ1-6; 9 bases line up with TRBD1. The CDR3 consists of 16 residues. J was trimmed by 11 bases and V by 6 bases; bases with no gene match: 14. CDR1 is MNHNY, CDR2 SVGAGI, per germline (reference sequence). CDR3 in amino acids: CASRPNRDRDFTPLHF. CDR3 in DNA: TGTGCCAGCAGGCCGAACAGGGACAGGGACTTTACACCCCTCCACTTT.

This rearrangement joins TRBV30 to TRBJ1-5, with D possibly being TRBD1 (6 bases). The CDR3 runs 13 residues. Germline V gene sequence: CDR1 GTSNPN, CDR2 SVGIG (reference sequence). V lost 2 bases to trimming and J lost 9 bases, with 14 bases between them. DNA of the CDR3: TGTGCCTGGAGTTATGGGCAGGGGCTGCCCCAGCATTTT. Translation: CAWSYGQGLPQHF.

This clonotype was recorded at least ten times. The chain links TRBV7-3 to TRBJ1-5, with unresolved D. Germline CDR1 reads SGHTA; CDR2 reads FQGTGA. Trimming shortened V by 5 bases and J by 3 bases, and 17 bases separated the two germline ends. This CDR3 is built from 16 residues. The CDR3 DNA is TGTGCCAGCAGCCCCCCGGGAAGGCTTTACAATCAGCCCCAGCATTTT. Its protein is CASSPPGRLYNQPQHF.

This clonotype was found a few times. This chain connects TRBV10-3 to TRBJ1-1; D might be TRBD1 (5 bases). The CDR3 consists of 12 residues. The V gene lost 6 bases and the J gene lost 8 bases, with 13 bases spanning the gap. Germline V gene data show CDR1 as ENHRY and CDR2 as SYGVKD. The CDR3 loop reads CAISPGPPEAFF. CDR3 bases: TGTGCCATCAGCCCGGGACCCCCAGAAGCTTTCTTT.

The chain recombines TRBV29-1 with TRBJ2-2, with unresolved D. The CDR3 covers 16 residues. The V and J ends lost 3 bases and 1 base respectively, with 15 bases between them. The germline V gene encodes CDR1 SQVTM and CDR2 ANQGSEA. DNA for the CDR3: TGCAGCGTTGAGGTCAAATTCAAACGGAACACCGGGGAGCTGTTTTTT. This encodes CSVEVKFKRNTGELFF.

This clonotype was detected only a few times. The chain joins TRBV20-1 to TRBJ2-1; 10 bases agree with TRBD1. The V segment lost 5 bases and the J segment 7 bases; nucleotides outside the gene matches: 14. Germline V gene sequence: CDR1 DFQATT, CDR2 SNEGSKA (reference sequence). This CDR3 contains 16 residues. The CDR3, as DNA: TGCAGTGCTCGAAGATCCGGGGACAGGGGACGGAATGAGCAGTTCTTC. As protein: CSARRSGDRGRNEQFF.

This clonotype was detected a few times. The V gene is TRBV7-6, the J gene TRBJ1-2; D possibly corresponds to TRBD1 (6 bases). Germline CDR1 reads SGHVS; CDR2 reads FNYEAQ. The germline V and J ends were trimmed by 3 bases and 4 bases, with 12 bases remaining between them. This CDR3 has 14 residues. The CDR3 region has the DNA TGTGCCAGCAGCTTGGGGGGACAAGCCTATGGCTACACCTTC. Translating it yields CASSLGGQAYGYTF.

This clonotype was picked up a small number of times. This chain links TRBV7-8 with TRBJ2-3; TRBD2 matches 7 bases. From germline, CDR1 is SGHVS and CDR2 FQNEAQ. Trimming at V came to 0 bases and at J to 2 bases, leaving 5 bases not matched to a gene. CDR3 length: 16 residues. CDR3 amino acids: CASSLAGGRPTDTQYF. DNA of the CDR3: TGTGCCAGCAGCTTAGCGGGGGGGAGACCCACAGATACGCAGTATTTT.

This clonotype came up a few times. The CDR3 loop is CASSPDRGTRTEAFF. CDR3 in DNA: TGTGCCAGCAGCCCTGACAGGGGCACGAGGACTGAAGCTTTCTTT. This chain connects TRBV5-6 to TRBJ1-1; 8 positions match TRBD1. V dropped 4 bases and J dropped 5; count of bases not matched to a gene: 10. The germline gives CDR1 SGHDT, CDR2 YYEEEE. This CDR3 has 15 residues.

The gene calls are TRBV20-1 and TRBJ2-7; D unresolved. V shed 2 bases and J shed 3 bases, with 23 bases lying between them. This CDR3 is 17 amino acids long. CDR1 is DFQATT, CDR2 SNEGSKA, per germline (reference sequence). The CDR3 reads CSARHIGVRQALYEQYF. For the CDR3, the DNA is TGCAGTGCTAGACATATTGGGGTAAGGCAGGCCCTCTACGAGCAGTACTTC.

This clonotype came up many times. The chain carries TRBV18 and TRBJ1-2; no clear D. V lost 0 bases to trimming and J lost 7 bases, with 12 bases between them. CDR3 length equals 14 residues. Germline V gives CDR1 KGHSH, CDR2 LQKENI. The CDR3 is CASSPPGATGGYTF. The CDR3 DNA sequence: TGTGCCAGCTCACCACCTGGCGCAACTGGTGGCTACACCTTC.

This clonotype came up a few times. The junction does not match germline at one end; this may be a read error. The chain uses TRBV2 and TRBJ2-1; 7 bases match TRBD2. The germline V gene has CDR1 SNHLY and CDR2 FYNNEI. The CDR3 is 11 amino acids. DNA of the CDR3: TGTGCCAGCAGCAACCGGGACTACATCCCCTTC. It is translated as CASSNRDYIPF. Full variable domain (rest looked up from reference TRBV2 and TRBJ2-1): EPEVTQTPSHQVTQMGQEVILRCVPISNHLYFYWYRQILGQKVEFLVSFYNNEISEKSEIFDDQFSVERPDGSNFTLKIRSTKLEDSAMYFCASSNRDYIPFGPGTRLTVL.

This clonotype was observed many times. The V and J genes are TRBV10-3 and TRBJ2-2; perhaps D is TRBD1 or TRBD2 (6 bases each). Germline CDR1 is ENHRY and CDR2 is SYGVKD. Trimming cost V 6 bases and J 11 bases, with 22 bases left between them. This CDR3 contains 15 residues. In DNA form, the CDR3 reads TGTGCCATCAGAGGGGGGCCAGGGGCTAAAGAAGAGCTGTTTTTT. This translates into CAIRGGPGAKEELFF.

The chain links TRBV5-4 to TRBJ2-1, with D perhaps TRBD1 or TRBD2 (5 bases each). With 5 bases removed from V and 10 bases from J, the gap between germline ends came to 16 bases. This CDR3 contains 13 residues. From germline, CDR1 is SGHNT and CDR2 YYREEE (reference sequence). The CDR3, as DNA: TGTGCCAGCAGTGCCGGGACGAGCATAGAGCAGTTCTTC. It specifies CASSAGTSIEQFF.

This clonotype was found a few times. The chain joins TRBV11-2 to TRBJ2-1; the D gene is possibly TRBD2 (6 bases). Germline V gene data show CDR1 as SGHAT and CDR2 as FQNNGV. Trimming shortened V by 1 base and J by 8 bases, and 9 bases separated the two germline ends. CDR3 length equals 13 residues. The CDR3 protein is CASSLGGIYEQFF. In nucleotides, the CDR3 is TGTGCCAGCAGCTTAGGCGGGATCTATGAGCAGTTCTTC.

V usage is TRBV19 and J usage is TRBJ1-3; the D is unclear. Per germline, CDR1 LNHDA and CDR2 SQIVND (reference sequence). The ends were cut back, 0 bases at V and 4 bases at J, with 4 bases in the middle. This CDR3 is 13 amino acids long. Here the CDR3 DNA reads TGTGCCAGTAGTATAGATACCGGAAACACCATATATTTT. Translated, it gives CASSIDTGNTIYF.

This clonotype was seen many times. CDR3 region: CSVSQAGLVAGRETQYF. In DNA form, the CDR3 reads TGCAGCGTTTCCCAGGCGGGCTTAGTAGCGGGGCGGGAGACCCAGTACTTC. The V gene is TRBV29-1, the J gene TRBJ2-5; 8 positions agree with TRBD2. Germline-derived CDR1 and CDR2 are SQVTM and ANQGSEA. CDR3 length: 17 residues. The V segment lost 5 bases and the J segment 5 bases; nucleotides outside the gene matches: 19.

The table lists this clonotype with a few counts. The rearrangement links TRBV29-1 to TRBJ1-2; TRBD1 is a possible D gene (5 bases). This CDR3 has 13 residues. CDR1 SQVTM and CDR2 ANQGSEA come from the germline V gene. Between the trimmed V and J ends, which lost 4 bases and 1 base, there was a span of 10 bases. The CDR3 nucleotides are TGCAGCGTTGGGGCACAGGTTAACTATGGCTACACCTTC. Translated, it gives CSVGAQVNYGYTF.

This rearrangement joins TRBV18 to TRBJ2-2, with 8 nucleotides matching TRBD1. The CDR3 is 16 residues long. Trimming cost V 0 bases and J 4 bases; bases outside gene matches: 4. Germline V gene data show CDR1 as KGHSH and CDR2 as LQKENI. CDR3 DNA sequence: TGTGCCAGCTCACCACCGGGACAGGAGGGCACCGGGGAGCTGTTTTTT. As protein: CASSPPGQEGTGELFF.

This clonotype was recorded many times. The CDR3 coding sequence is TGTGCCAGCAGTTTCTCGGGCGGTAGACGGCATGAAAAACTGTTTTTT. Its translation: CASSFSGGRRHEKLFF. This chain connects TRBV6-2 or TRBV6-3 to TRBJ1-4; no clear D gene. The CDR3 extends over 16 amino acids. Germline V lookup: CDR1 MNHEY, CDR2 SVGEGT. Trimming cost V 4 bases and J 6 bases, with 18 bases left between them.

The chain couples TRBV18 to TRBJ2-2; D not resolved. The CDR3 has 15 amino acids. Germline V lookup: CDR1 KGHSH, CDR2 LQKENI. The V and J ends lost 0 bases and 1 base respectively, with 6 bases between them. The CDR3 sequence: CASSPPPGNTGELFF. In DNA form, the CDR3 reads TGTGCCAGCTCACCACCCCCAGGGAACACCGGGGAGCTGTTTTTT.

The V gene is TRBV20-1, the J gene TRBJ2-7; 9 nucleotides match TRBD2. Germline trimming cut 5 bases from V and 4 bases from J; bases unmatched to any gene: 9. The CDR3 consists of 14 residues. CDR1 and CDR2 from the germline V gene are DFQATT and SNEGSKA (reference sequence). The CDR3 is CSALTSGRLYEQYF. The DNA of the CDR3 is TGCAGTGCTCTGACTAGCGGCCGTCTATACGAGCAGTACTTC.

This clonotype was seen only a few times. One junction end disagrees with the germline gene, perhaps due to a read error. The V call is TRBV7-7, the J call TRBJ2-5; 16 bases fit TRBD2. CDR3 length: 16 residues. Germline CDR1 SSHAT, CDR2 FNYEAQ (reference sequence). In DNA form, the CDR3 reads TGTGCTAGCAGCAAGGGACTAGCGGGAGGGCAAGAGACCCAGTACTTC. This translates into CASSKGLAGGQETQYF.

The chain employs TRBV28 and TRBJ1-1; D gene ambiguous. Trimming pared 2 bases from V and 10 bases from J, leaving 14 bases between. The CDR3 covers 13 residues. Per the germline V gene, CDR1 is MDHEN and CDR2 is SYDVKM. The CDR3 sequence: CASSLRADSGAFF. In DNA, the CDR3 is TGTGCCAGCAGTTTAAGGGCAGATAGCGGAGCTTTCTTT.

The CDR3 spells CASSEEGRLHEQYF. In nucleotides, the CDR3 is TGTGCCAGCAGCGAAGAGGGACGCCTCCACGAGCAGTACTTC. The chain combines TRBV21-1 with TRBJ2-7; the DNA was not compared with TRBD1, the D call given in the table. TRBV21-1 is a known pseudogene. This CDR3 has 14 amino acids.

This clonotype was recorded at least ten times. CDR3 DNA: TGTGCCAGCAGGCTCGGGGGCGGGAGAGCCGTCGATGAGCAGTTCTTC. It is translated as CASRLGGGRAVDEQFF. The chain combines TRBV7-2 with TRBJ2-1, with a tentative D call TRBD2 (7 bases). V gave up 6 bases and J gave up 8 bases, with 23 bases separating them. There are 16 residues in the CDR3. The germline gives CDR1 SGHTA, CDR2 FQGNSA.

CDR3 loop: CSAIGDKSAYEQYF. The CDR3 nucleotides are TGCAGCGCAATTGGGGACAAGAGCGCCTACGAGCAGTACTTC. This chain links TRBV29-1 with TRBJ2-7; D possibly corresponds to TRBD1 (6 bases). In germline, CDR1 is SQVTM, CDR2 ANQGSEA. CDR3 length equals 14 residues. V was shortened by 7 bases and J by 2 bases, with 18 bases between the two germline ends.